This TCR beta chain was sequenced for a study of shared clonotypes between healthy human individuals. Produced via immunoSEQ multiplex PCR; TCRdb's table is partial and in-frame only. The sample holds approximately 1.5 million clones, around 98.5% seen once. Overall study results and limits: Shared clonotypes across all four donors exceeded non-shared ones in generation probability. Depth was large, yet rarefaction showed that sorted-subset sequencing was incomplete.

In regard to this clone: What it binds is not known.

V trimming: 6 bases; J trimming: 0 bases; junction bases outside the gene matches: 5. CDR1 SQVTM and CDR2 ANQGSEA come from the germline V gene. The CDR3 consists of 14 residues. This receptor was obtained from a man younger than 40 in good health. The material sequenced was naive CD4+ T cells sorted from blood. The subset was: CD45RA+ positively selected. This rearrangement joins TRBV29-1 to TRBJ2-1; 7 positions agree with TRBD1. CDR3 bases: TGCAGCGTGTCGGGACAGATCTCCTACAATGAGCAGTTCTTC. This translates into CSVSGQISYNEQFF.